Given below is one T cell receptor beta chain in context. Antigen: not known. This CDR3 region has 13 residues. Per germline, CDR1 PRHDT and CDR2 FYEKMQ (reference sequence). Trimming left V 1 base short and J 7 bases short, with 10 bases between. This record comes from a study of T-cell memory formation after mild COVID-19. Whole-study context: TCR clusters were mostly donor specific. Findings and limits, study-wide: Later expanders leaned CD4+, whereas clones that contracted between day 15 and 85 were balanced CD4/CD8. Several responding clones turned up in pre-infection memory, indicating that cross-reactive memory may have taken part.

TCR alpha and TCR beta cDNA libraries carrying sample barcodes and UMIs were produced by 5'RACE using constant-segment primers. From the 5' RACE reads, TCRdb called clonotypes with MiXCR, one entry per CDR3 protein. The sample shows some 410,000 distinct CDR3 sequences, 23% of them seen only once. The clonotype was recovered from an adult woman who had mild COVID-19 (a few samples of this study predate the infection). Cell type and time point are not known. The sequenced sample consisted of PBMCs or a T cell subset sorted from them (not recorded which). This chain uses TRBV13 with TRBJ2-5; maybe TRBD1 (6 bases). The CDR3 sequence is CASSLEGDPTQYF. CDR3 in DNA: TGTGCCAGCAGCTTAGAGGGGGACCCGACCCAGTACTTC.